The next 20 T cell receptor beta chains were all read from a single sample in a study of T cells in Graves' hyperthyroidism and ophthalmopathy. Regions amplified from RNA transcripts were the TCR beta CDR3 regions. The TCR CDR3 first-round RT-PCR relied on the HTBI primer set. TCRdb re-analysed the multiplex PCR reads in MiXCR, keeping a single row per CDR3 protein. The sample holds roughly 400,000 distinct CDR3 sequences, about a sixth seen once. The sequencing input was blood. The receptors were sampled from a woman aged 18-35 years with Graves' hyperthyroidism that later progressed to Graves' ophthalmopathy.

This chain links TRBV7-9 with TRBJ2-1; D not resolved. The CDR3 length is 13 residues. V lost 5 bases to trimming and J lost 9 bases, with 14 bases between them. The germline CDR1 and CDR2 sequences are SEHNR and FQNEAQ (reference sequence). The CDR3 DNA reads as TGTGCCAGCAGCCCGGTGCTAGGTTCTGAGCAGTTCTTC. Protein product: CASSPVLGSEQFF.

The chain has TRBV11-2 and TRBJ2-7; D is undetermined. The CDR3 loop spans 14 amino acids. Germline V lookup: CDR1 SGHAT, CDR2 FQNNGV. V was clipped by 0 bases and J by 6 bases, with 12 bases between them. CDR3 sequence (DNA): TGTGCCAGCAGCTTAGACGCAGCCTCGGGCGAGCAGTACTTC. Its protein product is CASSLDAASGEQYF.

This clonotype was detected only a few times. V gene TRBV18 combines with J gene TRBJ1-5, with D possibly being TRBD1 (6 bases). CDR3 length equals 13 residues. Germline V gives CDR1 KGHSH, CDR2 LQKENI. The V gene lost 3 bases and the J gene lost 5 bases, with 8 bases spanning the gap. The CDR3 coding sequence is TGTGCCAGCTCACCGGGGACACATCAGCCCCAGCATTTT. Its protein is CASSPGTHQPQHF.

The genes are TRBV5-6 and TRBJ2-1; D not resolved. Germline V gene sequence: CDR1 SGHDT, CDR2 YYEEEE. The V gene lost 0 bases and the J gene lost 5 bases, with 6 bases spanning the gap. CDR3 size: 13 residues. In DNA form, the CDR3 reads TGTGCCAGCAGCTTGGACCCAGACAATGAGCAGTTCTTC. This sequence encodes CASSLDPDNEQFF.

This clonotype was seen repeatedly, ten times or more. The V and J genes are TRBV7-2 and TRBJ1-1, with D tentatively TRBD1 (5 bases). Germline V gene lookup returns CDR1 SGHTA and CDR2 FQGNSA. This CDR3 is built from 14 residues. Trimming removed 4 bases from V and 5 bases from J, with 14 bases in between. The CDR3 region has the DNA TGTGCCAGCAGCTCGCCGGGACTGACAACTGAAGCTTTCTTT. As protein: CASSSPGLTTEAFF.

This clonotype has a count of ten or more. The V call is TRBV28, the J call TRBJ2-1, with 7 positions matching TRBD1. Trimming took 6 bases from V and 5 from J; bases not matched to a gene: 7. Germline lookup yields CDR1 MDHEN and CDR2 SYDVKM. The CDR3 sequence is 14 residues long. The CDR3 loop is CASRSGTVNNEQFF. The CDR3 nucleotides are TGTGCCAGCAGGTCCGGGACAGTCAACAATGAGCAGTTCTTC.

Regarding this clonotype: This may be a read error, as it is one base from a much larger clone. The V and J genes are TRBV10-3 and TRBJ2-1, with 11 bases lining up with TRBD2. After removal of 4 bases from V and 4 bases from J, the junction contained 12 bases not matched to a gene. This CDR3 is built from 18 residues. Germline V gene lookup returns CDR1 ENHRY and CDR2 SYGVKD. The CDR3 region is CAISGSWTSGHLYNEQFF. CDR3 nucleotide sequence: TGTGCCATCAGTGGGTCCTGGACTAGCGGGCACCTTTACAATGAGCAGTTCTTC.

The rearrangement joins TRBV20-1 to TRBJ1-2; the match to TRBD1 covers 8 bases. The CDR3 loop spans 13 amino acids. V was pared by 6 bases and J by 6 bases, with 9 bases of the junction left unmatched. Germline-derived CDR1 and CDR2 are DFQATT and SNEGSKA (reference sequence). In nucleotides, the CDR3 is TGCAGTGCCAACTCGGACAGGGTCGATGGCTACACCTTC. Protein: CSANSDRVDGYTF.

Only a few counts were recorded for this clonotype. This chain connects TRBV5-4 to TRBJ2-3; D unclear. Germline CDR1 and CDR2: SGHNT and YYREEE (reference sequence). Trimming stripped 4 bases from V and 5 bases from J, with 11 bases between. The CDR3 has 13 residues. The chain's CDR3 is CASSGSLGDTQYF. The CDR3 DNA reads TGTGCCAGCAGCGGATCGTTGGGAGATACGCAGTATTTT.

This clonotype was counted ten times or more. The chain recombines TRBV20-1 with TRBJ1-1; D might be TRBD1 (6 bases). The CDR3 sequence is 12 residues long. V was shortened by 6 bases and J by 5 bases, with 13 bases between the two germline ends. Germline-derived CDR1 and CDR2 are DFQATT and SNEGSKA (reference sequence). In nucleotides, the CDR3 is TGCAGTGCGTACCAACAGGGAACTGAAGCTTTCTTT. Residues: CSAYQQGTEAFF.

CDR3 sequence (DNA): TGTGCCAGCAGTTTATGGAAGGGAAGGTTAGTCAAAAACATTCAGTACTTC. Its protein product is CASSLWKGRLVKNIQYF. The chain joins TRBV28 to TRBJ2-4; D ambiguous. V lost 0 bases to trimming and J lost 3 bases, with 15 bases between them. CDR1 and CDR2 (germline): MDHEN, SYDVKM. The length of the CDR3 is 17 residues.

This clonotype was observed at least ten times. The J gene is TRBJ2-5, the V gene TRBV3-1, with D tentatively TRBD1 or TRBD2 (5 bases each). The CDR3 spans 14 residues. Looked up from germline, CDR1 is LGHDT and CDR2 is YNNKEL (reference sequence). The V end lost 1 base, the J end lost 1 base, and 7 bases lay between the germline ends. This CDR3 is CASSQGGTQETQYF. The CDR3 DNA reads as TGTGCCAGCAGCCAAGGGGGGACCCAAGAGACCCAGTACTTC.

V gene TRBV28 combines with J gene TRBJ1-4; maybe TRBD1 (5 bases). This CDR3 has 21 amino acids. Trimming pared 6 bases from V and 7 bases from J, leaving 36 bases between. Germline assignment: CDR1 MDHEN and CDR2 SYDVKM. CDR3 residues: CASSPAPGYVRDGRHLEKLFF. For the CDR3, the DNA is TGTGCCAGCAGCCCAGCCCCGGGTTACGTCCGGGACGGCCGCCACCTTGAAAAACTGTTTTTT.

This clonotype was found many times. The rearrangement links TRBV6-2 or TRBV6-3 to TRBJ2-5; D perhaps matches TRBD1 (6 bases). V was shortened by 6 bases and J by 3 bases, with 8 bases between the two germline ends. This CDR3 has 12 residues. Germline V gene lookup returns CDR1 MNHEY and CDR2 SVGEGT. CDR3 sequence (DNA): TGTGCCAGCAGCTACAGGGAAGAGACCCAGTACTTC. This gives the protein CASSYREETQYF.

This sequence joins TRBV7-9 and TRBJ2-5; 8 positions match TRBD2. CDR1 and CDR2 (germline): SEHNR, FQNEAQ (reference sequence). Trimming took 8 bases from V and 7 from J; bases not matched to a gene: 12. This CDR3 has 14 residues. The CDR3 nucleotides are TGTGCCAGCCTAGGCACGGGTGCGGGGGGGACCCAGTACTTC. It encodes CASLGTGAGGTQYF.

The chain is built from TRBV20-1 and TRBJ2-7; 8 positions agree with TRBD2. The ends lost 5 bases at V and 0 bases at J; junction bases unmatched: 6. The CDR3 spans 14 residues. Germline assignment: CDR1 DFQATT and CDR2 SNEGSKA (reference sequence). This CDR3 reads CSARSGISSYEQYF. CDR3 in DNA: TGCAGTGCTCGTAGCGGGATCAGCTCCTACGAGCAGTACTTC.

In its sample, this clonotype was seen a few times. The gene calls are TRBV19 and TRBJ2-5, with TRBD2 as a possible D gene (6 bases). Trimming shortened V by 1 base and J by 13 bases, and 16 bases separated the two germline ends. This CDR3 has 13 residues. Per the germline V gene, CDR1 is LNHDA and CDR2 is SQIVND (reference sequence). For the CDR3, the DNA is TGTGCCAGTAGTATAGGCAGGACACCCGGGGGGTACTTC. It yields the protein CASSIGRTPGGYF.

The chain uses TRBV6-2 or TRBV6-3 and TRBJ2-5; 7 bases agree with TRBD1. Trimming cost V 5 bases and J 3 bases; bases outside gene matches: 9. Germline CDR1 is MNHEY and CDR2 is SVGEGT. The CDR3 has 15 amino acids. Here the CDR3 reads CASSEVGDREETQYF. DNA of the CDR3: TGTGCCAGCAGTGAAGTAGGGGACAGAGAAGAGACCCAGTACTTC.

This clonotype appeared many times. The chain couples TRBV30 to TRBJ1-2; the D gene is possibly TRBD1 (6 bases). V shed 2 bases and J shed 13 bases, with 17 bases lying between them. The germline V gene encodes CDR1 GTSNPN and CDR2 SVGIG (reference sequence). The CDR3 is made up of 12 amino acids. CDR3 residues: CAWSSGTPLGTF. As DNA, the CDR3 is TGTGCCTGGAGTTCCGGGACACCGTTGGGCACCTTC.

This clonotype was observed a handful of times. This chain uses TRBV5-6 with TRBJ2-7; no clear D gene. Germline-derived CDR1 and CDR2 are SGHDT and YYEEEE. Trimming cost V 2 bases and J 5 bases, with 5 bases left between them. The CDR3 is 11 residues long. CDR3 amino acids: CASSFNHEQYF. The CDR3 nucleotides are TGTGCCAGCAGCTTTAACCACGAGCAGTACTTC.